This T cell receptor beta chain was observed in a study of T cell responses to AZD1222 COVID-19 vaccine. Notes on the study in general: White British people made up most donors, females outnumbered males, and clonal diversity was possibly underestimated.

The analysis combined second doses at about 4 or about 12 weeks. V dropped 2 bases and J dropped 8; count of bases not matched to a gene: 12. Germline CDR1 reads GTSNPN; CDR2 reads SVGIG (reference sequence). The CDR3 loop spans 15 amino acids. This clone has a single count. Its target is not known. Method: immunoSEQ multiplex PCR; TCRdb's copy keeps in-frame clones and lacks some. The table records about 160,000 clones, roughly 90% of them present only once. The chain links TRBV30 to TRBJ2-1; TRBD2 aligns across 7 bases. The TCR originated in an adult who received the AZD1222 COVID-19 vaccine. The sequencing here drew on peripheral blood, taken 28 days after the second AZD1222 dose. CDR3 sequence: CAWSLDKQGGHEQFF. CDR3 coding DNA: TGTGCCTGGAGTTTGGACAAGCAGGGAGGGCATGAGCAGTTCTTC.